This record concerns one T cell receptor beta chain sequence. The antigen is not known. Trimming removed 6 bases from V and 7 bases from J, with 21 bases in between. This CDR3 region has 15 residues. A CD8+CD4-CCR7+CD45RA+ gate was used to sort naive CD8 T cells. This specimen belongs to a study of molecular identifiers for immune sequencing clone quantification. Across the whole study: With replicates, the RNA of roughly 21,000 or 96,000 naive CD8 cells was split five ways and four were sequenced. Study-level results: Clonotypes surpassing 20 RNA copies contained over 98% of effector molecules, versus under 1% in naive cells.

Listed TCR primers and previously described methods were used for bulk TCR libraries. One entry per CDR3 protein results from TCRdb running MiXCR on the PCR reads. The sample lists under 600,000 distinct CDR3 sequences; about 22% were seen once. This receptor was obtained from a human donor in good health. Some libraries in this study had Jurkat cell RNA spiked in. This rearrangement joins TRBV12-3 or TRBV12-4 to TRBJ1-1, with D perhaps TRBD1 (6 bases). The sample taken for sequencing was naive CD8+ T cells from blood, with Jurkat cell RNA spiked in. Regarding subset: FACS-sorted CD8+CD4-CCR7+CD45RA+ naive T cells. The CDR3, as DNA: TGTGCCAGCAGCCTTACAGTTATCACAGGGCATGAAGCTTTCTTT. This encodes CASSLTVITGHEAFF.